The table lists the clone carrying this T cell receptor beta chain with a few counts. MiXCR was run by TCRdb on the PCR reads, yielding one entry per CDR3 protein. The table records more than 450,000 distinct CDR3 sequences, over 20% of them present only once. The data were taken from a study of molecular identifiers for immune sequencing clone quantification. V lost 2 bases and J 3 bases, leaving 17 bases between the germline ends. This CDR3 has 15 residues. Looked up from germline, CDR1 is GTSNPN and CDR2 is SVGIG (reference sequence). This TCR derives from a human donor in good health. Some libraries in this study had Jurkat cell RNA spiked in. Sample: naive CD8+ T cells from blood, with Jurkat cell RNA spiked in. Subset reported: FACS-sorted CD8+CD4-CCR7+CD45RA+ naive T cells. V is TRBV30 and J is TRBJ2-7, with a tentative D call TRBD2 (6 bases). CDR3 nucleotides: TGTGCCTGGAGTCCCGGGACTTCCATCTACTACGAGCAGTACTTC. This codes for CAWSPGTSIYYEQYF.